These T cell receptor beta chains were read from a single sample in a study of human T cells and chemical hapten exposure. TCRdb fed the RACE reads into MiXCR, producing one record per CDR3 protein. Here the sample spans some 170,000 distinct CDR3 sequences, under 25% being singletons. The sequences come from whole blood, collected in connection with sensitization to the hapten diphenylcyclopropenone (DPC). These receptors all stem from a woman aged 50 to 60 with alopecia areata. Some clones in this sample may be carry-over from other donors' samples. Both conserved end residues are part of each CDR3. A D gene is named only where the DNA matches it firmly. Size tells how often a clone was seen (once, few, many) or the class of an expanded clone, and some rows leave it out.

d_call,v_call,clone_size,j_call,cdr3_nt,cdr3_aa
TRBD2,TRBV14,-,TRBJ2-7,TGTGCCAGCAGCCAAGTAGCGGGAGGGCCCGACGAGCAGTACTTC,CASSQVAGGPDEQYF
-,TRBV29-1,-,TRBJ2-7,TGCAGCGTTGCTGGACTCTACTCCGGGGAGCAGTACTTC,CSVAGLYSGEQYF
TRBD1,TRBV7-9,once,TRBJ2-5,TGTGCCAGCAGCCCCGGGACAGCCAAGGGGACCCAGTACTTC,CASSPGTAKGTQYF
TRBD2,TRBV5-1,-,TRBJ2-3,TGCGCCAGCAGCTTGGTTTTAGCGGGAGAATCAGATACGCAGTATTTT,CASSLVLAGESDTQYF
TRBD1,TRBV11-2,-,TRBJ1-3,TGTGCCAGCAGCTTAATGGGACAGGGGAATGGAAACACCATATATTTT,CASSLMGQGNGNTIYF
-,TRBV7-9,-,TRBJ2-7,TGTGCCAGCAGCTGGTTCCGGGGCCCCTACGAGCAGTACTTC,CASSWFRGPYEQYF
TRBD2,TRBV20-1,-,TRBJ2-4,TGCAGTGCTAGCGCGGGGGTCCTAGCCAAAAACATTCAGTACTTC,CSASAGVLAKNIQYF
-,TRBV6-5,few,TRBJ1-2,TGTGCCAGCAGTTACATCGGGACGGGTGATGGCTACACCTTC,CASSYIGTGDGYTF
-,TRBV12-3/TRBV12-4,-,TRBJ2-5,TGTGCCAGCAGGAAGGGACAAGGAGAGACCCAGTACTTC,CASRKGQGETQYF
-,TRBV27,-,TRBJ2-7,TGTGCCAGCAGGACCCGGGGCGGGGTTTCCTACGAGCAGTACTTC,CASRTRGGVSYEQYF
TRBD2,TRBV3-1,-,TRBJ2-1,TGTGCCAGCAGCCTTCTAGCGGGAGTTGTCTACAATGAGCAGTTCTTC,CASSLLAGVVYNEQFF
TRBD1,TRBV25-1,few,TRBJ1-2,TGTGCCAGCAGTGGCGCGGGGACAGGGGGGAGGAAGTACACCTTC,CASSGAGTGGRKYTF
TRBD2,TRBV29-1,few,TRBJ2-7,TGCAGCGTGGGACTAGCGGTTGCCTACGAGCAGTACTTC,CSVGLAVAYEQYF
-,TRBV19,few,TRBJ2-3,TGTGCCAGTAGTATAGAGGCAGGGGTCACAGATACGCAGTATTTT,CASSIEAGVTDTQYF
-,TRBV20-1,-,TRBJ1-5,TGCAGTGCTAGTCTCGGGCAGGCCAATAGCAATCAGCCCCAGCATTTT,CSASLGQANSNQPQHF
-,TRBV12-3/TRBV12-4,-,TRBJ2-5,TGTGCCAGCAGTAAACAGGGTATCCAAGAGACCCAGTACTTC,CASSKQGIQETQYF
-,TRBV5-6,few,TRBJ1-1,TGTGCCAGCAGCTTGGGTGCGGCAGGGGCCCGTGGCACTGAAGCTTTCTTT,CASSLGAAGARGTEAFF
TRBD2,TRBV29-1,few,TRBJ2-5,TGCAGCCCCCTTGGCGGGAGAGAGCCCAAAATTGTAGAGACCCAGTACTTC,CSPLGGREPKIVETQYF
-,TRBV28,few,TRBJ2-5,TGTGCCAGCAGTTTAATCGGGACCATAAGGGAGACCCAGTACTTC,CASSLIGTIRETQYF
-,TRBV6-5,few,TRBJ1-2,TGTGCCAGCAGTTACGGAGATCTTAACTATGGCTACACCTTC,CASSYGDLNYGYTF
-,TRBV2,-,TRBJ2-3,TGTGCCAGCAGTGGCGATGCAGATACGCAGTATTTT,CASSGDADTQYF
TRBD1,TRBV30,-,TRBJ2-3,TGTGCCTGGAGTCTCGGACAGGGCACAGATACGCAGTATTTT,CAWSLGQGTDTQYF
TRBD1,TRBV11-2,few,TRBJ1-2,TGTGCCAGCAGCTTCGGTTCCGGGACAGCTTCAACCTATGGCTACACCTTC,CASSFGSGTASTYGYTF
-,TRBV5-1,few,TRBJ2-7,TGCGCCAGCAGCCTGAGTGGGTCGAGGAGCTCCTACGAGCAGTACTTC,CASSLSGSRSSYEQYF
TRBD1,TRBV5-1,-,TRBJ2-1,TGCGCCAGCAGCTTCCCGAAGACCGGGACAGGGGGCCGAAGCTCCTACAATGAGCAGTTCTTC,CASSFPKTGTGGRSSYNEQFF
TRBD2,TRBV5-1,-,TRBJ2-1,TGCGCCAGCAGCTTGACTCCTAGCGGGAGCCCGTTCTTC,CASSLTPSGSPFF
-,TRBV7-2,-,TRBJ1-6,TGTGCCAGCAGCTTGACCAGAGGGTCCTATAATTCACCCCTCCACTTT,CASSLTRGSYNSPLHF
-,TRBV9,-,TRBJ2-1,TGTGCCAGCAGCCCACAAGCAGCGGCCCTCTCCTACAATGAGCAGTTCTTC,CASSPQAAALSYNEQFF
TRBD2,TRBV7-2,few,TRBJ2-3,TGTGCCAGCAGCTTAATGGCGGGAGTCTCAGATACGCAGTATTTT,CASSLMAGVSDTQYF
TRBD1,TRBV6-2/TRBV6-3,few,TRBJ2-5,TGTGCCAGCAACTTAGGACAGGGCCTGGAGACCCAGTACTTC,CASNLGQGLETQYF
-,TRBV3-1,-,TRBJ2-5,TGTGCCAGCAGCCTCTTCGACCAAGAAAAGACCCAGTACTTC,CASSLFDQEKTQYF
-,TRBV25-1,few,TRBJ2-1,TGTGCCAGCAGTGATCAGGGCTGGAACAATGAGCAGTTCTTC,CASSDQGWNNEQFF